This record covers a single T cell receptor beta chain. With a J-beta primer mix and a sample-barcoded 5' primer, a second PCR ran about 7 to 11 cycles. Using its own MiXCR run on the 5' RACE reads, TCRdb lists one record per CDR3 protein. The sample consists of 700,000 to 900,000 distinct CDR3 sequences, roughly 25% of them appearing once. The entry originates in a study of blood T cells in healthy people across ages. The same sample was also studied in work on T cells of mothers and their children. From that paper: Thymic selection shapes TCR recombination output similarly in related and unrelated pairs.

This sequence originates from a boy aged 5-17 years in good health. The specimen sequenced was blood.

The CDR3 region has the DNA TGTGCCAGCAGGGGGACAGGCAGACCCACAGATACGCAGTATTTT. This translates into CASRGTGRPTDTQYF. The V gene is TRBV7-2, the J gene TRBJ2-3, with 8 positions matching TRBD1. J was trimmed by 2 bases and V by 6 bases; bases with no gene match: 7. Germline V gives CDR1 SGHTA, CDR2 FQGNSA. The CDR3 consists of 15 residues.